This T cell receptor (beta chain) was sequenced in a study of technical replicates of blood from a few donors. Libraries were prepared by immunoSEQ multiplex PCR; TCRdb keeps only in-frame clonotypes and omits some of them. The sample holds nearly 70,000 clones, almost 95% seen once. The germline V gene has CDR1 SGDLS and CDR2 YYNGEE. This CDR3 has 13 residues. With 5 bases removed from V and 9 bases from J, the gap between germline ends came to 15 bases. The sequencing input was T cells isolated from PBMCs. This TCR came from a human donor in good health. The chain has TRBV9 and TRBJ2-1, with a weak D call TRBD1 (5 bases). The CDR3 protein is CASSSLGVGEQFF. CDR3 sequence (DNA): TGTGCCAGCAGTTCTTTAGGGGTGGGTGAGCAGTTCTTC.